The present T cell receptor beta chain was sequenced within a study of beta chain features in type 1 diabetes. For the study at large: Taken together, all samples contributed around 100 million examined sorted cells. Whole-study results and caveats: TCRB CDR3s were moderately but significantly shorter in Type 1 diabetes patients in all four CD4+ subsets. In these data, an HLA type influence on TCRB rearrangement remained unresolved.

The CDR3 contains 15 residues. As for this clone: What it binds is not known.

The entirety of the isolated RNA underwent reverse transcription, so expressed TCRB transcripts were sequenced. It was found that naive, central memory and regulatory T cell samples averaged about 3.4 million reads. The data were produced by immunoSEQ multiplex PCR, yet TCRdb's version contains in-frame clones alone and is incomplete. Of approximately 150,000 clones in the sample, about a tenth were seen once. The clonotype comes from a woman in her thirties or forties in good health. Source material: central memory CD4+ T cells from blood. The rearrangement joins TRBV21-1 to TRBJ2-5; TRBD2, the table's D call, lacks a check against the DNA. TRBV21-1 is a pseudogene segment. CDR3: CASRQTGGRRETQYF. The DNA for the CDR3 is TGTGCCAGCAGGCAAACCGGGGGGCGCCGTGAGACCCAGTACTTC.